This T cell receptor beta chain is from a study of cytomegalovirus exposure and HLA in healthy donors. This CDR3 is 15 amino acids long. V gave up 3 bases and J gave up 2 bases, with 14 bases separating them. CDR1 is LNHDA and CDR2 is SQIVND in the germline V gene (reference sequence). A remark on this clone: What it binds is unknown.

The PCR was carried out with 60 Vbeta primers and 13 Jbeta primers. The table came from immunoSEQ multiplex PCR; TCRdb's copy has only in-frame clones and leaves some out. The sample contains approximately 150,000 clones, 70% to 80% of which appear only once. Findings of the study overall: An apparent linkage of common viral pathogens to several of the most significant clusters emerged in a later analysis.

The V and J genes are TRBV19 and TRBJ2-7, with D tentatively TRBD1 (6 bases). This receptor was obtained from a man under 40 in good health and CMV-seronegative. Sequencing was done on a sample of PBMCs. CDR3 DNA sequence: TGTGCCAGTAGTATGGCCCCGACAGGACCCTACGAGCAGTACTTC. This encodes CASSMAPTGPYEQYF.